The sequence of this T cell receptor (beta chain) was determined in a study of blood T cell repertoires in COVID-19. About the research overall: The cDNA or gDNA used as material had been derived from T cells, B-cell-depleted T cells, or PBMCs.

The length of the CDR3 is 16 residues. Germline V gives CDR1 SEHNR, CDR2 FQNEAQ (reference sequence). Unmatched junction bases numbered 8, after V lost 2 bases and J lost 5 bases. Recovered status applied to Cohort 3 donors who had two consecutive negative PCRs. It also applied to those with clearance or with symptom resolution. Source study methods: For nucleated cells, counts were estimated from reference gene primer amplification. TCRdb's copy holds only in-frame clones and misses some; the assay was immunoSEQ multiplex PCR. That table is the source of V, J and clone size, and D and trimming were worked out from the DNA. The data contain some 300,000 clones, 89% of them singletons.

This receptor was taken from a middle-aged woman who had recovered from COVID-19. The sequenced material came from PBMCs or T cells enriched from blood (not recorded which). V usage is TRBV7-9 and J usage is TRBJ2-3; 9 bases fit TRBD1. CDR3 loop: CASSLTRDRAKDTQYF. CDR3 nucleotides: TGTGCCAGCAGCTTAACCCGGGACAGGGCGAAAGATACGCAGTATTTT.